This T cell receptor beta chain was recovered during a study of T cell responses to AZD1222 COVID-19 vaccine. A word on this clone: The antigen remains undetermined.

This CDR3 is 16 amino acids long. V trimming: 1 base; J trimming: 5 bases; junction bases outside the gene matches: 5. Germline V gene sequence: CDR1 LGHNA, CDR2 YNFKEQ. Study-level results: Possibly, clonal diversity was underestimated; donors were largely white British and included more females. The study found vaccine-associated CD4 TCRs spanning spike, dominant at 160-218 and 743-854.

Measured with immunoSEQ multiplex PCR; TCRdb has only the in-frame clones, and not every one. The sample holds about 140,000 clones, around 90% seen once. The sample here was peripheral blood, taken on day 0 of AZD1222 vaccination. This chain links TRBV4-2 with TRBJ1-5; 10 bases are shared with TRBD1. The TCR sequence derives from an adult in good health. CDR3 sequence (DNA): TGTGCCAGCAGCCAAGTAGGGGGACAGGGGCATCAGCCCCAGCATTTT. Encoded protein: CASSQVGGQGHQPQHF.